This T cell receptor (beta chain) was found in a study of cytomegalovirus exposure and HLA in healthy donors. Findings and caveats of the study: Some V segments could not be told apart, so they were left out, TRBV6-2 and TRBV6-3 among them. A missense variant in DCLRE1C was later tied to TCR beta V- and J-gene trimming. Many donors carried some public TCRs, although rarity characterized most TCR sequences.

In germline, CDR1 is SGHDT, CDR2 YYEEEE. The CDR3 covers 15 residues. V shed 0 bases and J 4 bases; nucleotides not matched to a gene: 3. There are a few counts of this clone. What it binds is not known. The PCR employed 60 Vbeta primers together with 13 Jbeta primers. Repertoires were generated with immunoSEQ multiplex PCR, while TCRdb's copy carries only in-frame clones and drops some. There are around 100,000 clones in the sample; roughly 8.2% occur only once, and about 2.5% lies in the top ten. The V and J genes are TRBV5-6 and TRBJ2-2, with 7 bases matching TRBD1. This clonotype originated in a man aged 50 to 59 in good health and CMV-seronegative. Material for sequencing was PBMCs. The CDR3 DNA follows: TGTGCCAGCAGCTTGGGTGACAGGGCCACCGGGGAGCTGTTTTTT. Residues: CASSLGDRATGELFF.